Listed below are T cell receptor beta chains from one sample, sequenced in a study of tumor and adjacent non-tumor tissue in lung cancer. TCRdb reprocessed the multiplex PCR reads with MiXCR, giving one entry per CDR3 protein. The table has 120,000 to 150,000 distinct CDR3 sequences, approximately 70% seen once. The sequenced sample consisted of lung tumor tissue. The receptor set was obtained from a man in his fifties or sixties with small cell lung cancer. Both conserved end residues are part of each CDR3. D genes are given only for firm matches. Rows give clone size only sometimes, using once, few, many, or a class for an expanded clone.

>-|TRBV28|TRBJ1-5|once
CASRRGIVNQPKHF
TGTGCCAGCAGAAGAGGGATTGTCAATCAGCCCAAGCATTTT
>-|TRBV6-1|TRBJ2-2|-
CASSENTGEPLF
TGTGCCAGCAGTGAGAACACCGGGGAGCCGTTGTTT
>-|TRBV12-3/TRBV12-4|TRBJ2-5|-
CAPRVTPPSKTQYF
TGTGCCCCGAGGGTCACCCCGCCGAGTAAGACCCAGTACTTC
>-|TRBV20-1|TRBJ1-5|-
CSVRDMRAKSNQPQHF
TGCAGTGTTAGAGATATGAGGGCGAAAAGCAATCAGCCCCAGCATTTT
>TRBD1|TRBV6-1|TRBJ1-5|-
CASSAGDRVYNQPQHF
TGTGCCAGCAGTGCGGGGGACAGGGTGTACAATCAGCCCCAGCATTTT
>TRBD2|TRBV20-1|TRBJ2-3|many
CSAFRTSGGGDTQYF
TGCAGTGCTTTCCGGACTAGCGGGGGGGGGGATACGCAGTATTTT
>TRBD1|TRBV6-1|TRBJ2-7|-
CASSMWVGQGDSYEQYF
TGTGCCAGCAGTATGTGGGTGGGACAGGGTGACTCTTACGAGCAGTACTTC
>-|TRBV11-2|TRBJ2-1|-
CSSGLTAGTSYNEQFF
TGTTCCAGCGGCTTAACGGCGGGGACCTCCTACAATGAGCAGTTCTTC
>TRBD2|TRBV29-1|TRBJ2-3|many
CSGSGLSFTDTQYF
TGCAGCGGGTCGGGACTATCCTTCACAGATACGCAGTATTTT
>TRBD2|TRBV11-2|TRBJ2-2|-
CASSQAGRPEELFF
TGTGCCAGCAGCCAAGCGGGGAGACCCGAGGAGCTGTTTTTT
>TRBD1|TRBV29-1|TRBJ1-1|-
CSAFGQGSNTEAFF
TGCAGCGCCTTCGGACAGGGCTCGAACACTGAAGCTTTCTTT
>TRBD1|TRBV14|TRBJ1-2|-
CDSSHGWDRDDGYTF
TGTGACAGCAGCCACGGGTGGGACAGGGACGATGGCTACACCTTC
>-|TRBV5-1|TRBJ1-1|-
CASSPLGKVPTEAFF
TGCGCCAGCAGCCCCCTGGGGAAGGTGCCCACTGAAGCTTTCTTT
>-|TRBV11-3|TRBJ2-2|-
CVSNLAGAGDLFF
TGTGTCAGCAACTTGGCAGGGGCCGGGGATCTGTTTTTT
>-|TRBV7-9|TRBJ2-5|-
CASTSRGGAGQETQYF
TGTGCCAGCACCTCTAGGGGCGGGGCGGGTCAAGAGACCCAGTACTTC
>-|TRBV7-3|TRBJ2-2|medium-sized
CASGAPDSPTGELFF
TGTGCCAGCGGCGCCCCGGACAGCCCTACCGGGGAGCTGTTTTTT
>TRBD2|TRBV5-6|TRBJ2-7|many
CASSAGAGYEQYF
TGTGCCAGCAGCGCGGGAGCGGGCTACGAGCAGTACTTC
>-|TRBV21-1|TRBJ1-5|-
CASSKRGMRPQHF
TGTGCCAGCAGCAAAAGGGGGATGAGGCCCCAGCATTTT
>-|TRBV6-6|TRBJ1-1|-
CASSYILGLTVSEAFF
TGTGCCAGCAGTTACATCCTCGGACTTACGGTTAGTGAAGCTTTCTTT
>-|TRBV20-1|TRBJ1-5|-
CSARDSQASNRPQHF
TGCAGTGCTAGAGATTCACAGGCTAGCAATCGGCCCCAGCATTTT
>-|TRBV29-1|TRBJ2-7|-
CSVIGWFYEQYF
TGCAGCGTGATAGGGTGGTTCTACGAGCAGTACTTC
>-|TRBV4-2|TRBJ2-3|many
CASSQDQRGTQYF
TGTGCCAGCAGCCAAGACCAGAGAGGGACGCAGTATTTT
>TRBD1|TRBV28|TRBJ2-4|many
CASSLTTGAAKNIQYF
TGTGCCAGCAGTTTAACTACAGGGGCGGCCAAAAACATTCAGTACTTC
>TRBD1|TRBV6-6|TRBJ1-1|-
CASSRDRTGVTNTEAFF
TGTGCCAGCAGTAGGGACCGGACAGGGGTCACGAACACTGAAGCTTTCTTT
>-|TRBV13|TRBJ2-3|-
CASSYSGGTATDTQYF
TGTGCCAGCAGCTATAGTGGGGGTACGGCGACAGATACGCAGTATTTT
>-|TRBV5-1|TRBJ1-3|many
CASSFDSSGNTIYF
TGCGCCAGCAGCTTTGACTCATCGGGAAACACCATATATTTT
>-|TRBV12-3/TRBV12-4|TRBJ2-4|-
CARSIIKYF
TGTGCCAGAAGTATCATTAAGTACTTC
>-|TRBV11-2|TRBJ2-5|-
CASFVTGTHEYF
TGTGCCAGCTTCGTAACCGGGACACATGAATACTTC
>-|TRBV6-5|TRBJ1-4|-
CASSSRSGTEKLFF
TGTGCCAGCAGTTCTAGGTCAGGGACTGAAAAACTGTTTTTT
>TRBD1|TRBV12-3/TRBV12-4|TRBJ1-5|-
CASRLGQSDQPQHF
TGTGCCAGCAGGTTGGGACAGTCGGATCAGCCCCAGCATTTT
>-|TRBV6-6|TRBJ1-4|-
CASNPPGVRKLFF
TGTGCCAGCAATCCCCCAGGGGTTCGAAAACTGTTTTTT
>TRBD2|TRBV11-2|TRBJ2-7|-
CASSLALGLHSYEQYF
TGTGCCAGCAGCTTAGCGCTGGGACTACATTCCTACGAGCAGTACTTC
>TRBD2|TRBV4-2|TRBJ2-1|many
CASSQSNSGRLGNEQFF
TGTGCCAGCAGCCAATCTAATAGCGGGAGACTAGGCAATGAGCAGTTCTTC
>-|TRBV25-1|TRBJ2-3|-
CASGDLYTDTQYF
TGTGCCAGCGGTGACCTATACACAGATACGCAGTATTTT
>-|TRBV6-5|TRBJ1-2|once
CASSHGISNYGYTF
TGTGCCAGCAGTCACGGCATATCAAACTATGGCTACACCTTC
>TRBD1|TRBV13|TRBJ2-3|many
CASSLRDRADTQYF
TGTGCCAGCAGCTTAAGGGACAGGGCAGATACGCAGTATTTT
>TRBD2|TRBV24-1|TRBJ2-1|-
CATKGSGSGDEQFF
TGTGCCACCAAGGGGAGCGGGAGTGGCGATGAGCAGTTCTTC
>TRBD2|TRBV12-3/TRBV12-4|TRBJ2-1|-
CASSSGTSLPIGNEQFF
TGTGCCAGCAGTTCCGGGACTAGTCTCCCGATAGGGAATGAGCAGTTCTTC
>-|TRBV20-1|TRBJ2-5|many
CSARRFREKTQYF
TGCAGTGCTAGAAGGTTTAGGGAGAAGACCCAGTACTTC
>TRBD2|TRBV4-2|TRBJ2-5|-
CASSPRPASGQETQYF
TGTGCCAGCAGTCCTCGCCCCGCTAGCGGCCAAGAGACCCAGTACTTC
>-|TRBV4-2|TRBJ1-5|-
CASSQVGGSLPQHF
TGTGCCAGTAGCCAAGTCGGGGGAAGCCTGCCCCAGCATTTT
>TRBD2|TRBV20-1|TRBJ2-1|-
CSAIGASGSAVEQFF
TGCAGTGCTATCGGCGCTAGCGGGAGCGCCGTGGAGCAGTTCTTC
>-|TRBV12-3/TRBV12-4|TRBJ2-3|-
CANSTRGHTGTQYF
TGTGCCAACTCAACCCGGGGTCACACAGGTACGCAGTATTTT
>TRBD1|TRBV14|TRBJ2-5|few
CASSQVGDRGGPTKETQYF
TGTGCCAGCAGCCAAGTCGGAGACAGGGGAGGCCCCACTAAAGAGACCCAGTACTTC
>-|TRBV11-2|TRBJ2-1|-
CATSSTRVSYNEQFF
TGTGCCACCAGCTCAACGCGGGTCTCCTACAATGAGCAGTTCTTC
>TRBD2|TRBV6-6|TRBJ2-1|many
CASSYSGLAGENEQFF
TGTGCCAGCAGTTACTCAGGACTAGCGGGAGAAAATGAGCAGTTCTTC
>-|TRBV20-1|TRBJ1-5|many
CSAGEHNQPQHF
TGCAGTGCCGGAGAGCACAATCAGCCCCAGCATTTT
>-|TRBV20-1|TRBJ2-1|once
CSVRPPGRGSYNEQFF
TGCAGTGTTAGGCCTCCGGGGCGGGGCTCCTACAATGAGCAGTTCTTC
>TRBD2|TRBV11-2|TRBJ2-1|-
CASSLRGDSHNVQFF
TGTGCCAGCAGTTTACGGGGGGACTCCCACAATGTGCAGTTCTTC
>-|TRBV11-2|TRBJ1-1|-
CASNSKQGPRMNTEAFF
TGTGCCAGCAACTCAAAGCAGGGGCCAAGGATGAACACTGAGGCTTTCTTT
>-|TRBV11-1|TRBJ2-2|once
CASNSTGAGELFF
TGTGCCAGCAATTCAACAGGTGCCGGGGAGCTGTTTTTT